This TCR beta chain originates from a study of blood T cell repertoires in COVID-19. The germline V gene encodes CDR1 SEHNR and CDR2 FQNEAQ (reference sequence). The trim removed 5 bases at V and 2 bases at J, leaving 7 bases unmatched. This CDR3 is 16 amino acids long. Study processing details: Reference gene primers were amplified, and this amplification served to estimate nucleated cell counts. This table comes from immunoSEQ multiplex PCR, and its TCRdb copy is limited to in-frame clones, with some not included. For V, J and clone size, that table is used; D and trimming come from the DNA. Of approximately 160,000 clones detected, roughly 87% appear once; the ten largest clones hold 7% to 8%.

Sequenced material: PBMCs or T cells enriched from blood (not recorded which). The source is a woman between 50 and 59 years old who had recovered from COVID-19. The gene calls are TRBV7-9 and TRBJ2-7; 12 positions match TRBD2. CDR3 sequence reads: CASSRGTSGSPYEQYF. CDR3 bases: TGTGCCAGCAGCAGGGGGACTAGCGGGTCCCCCTACGAGCAGTACTTC.